A single T cell receptor beta chain is shown here with its context. The record originates from a study of blood T cell repertoires in COVID-19. Study background: From the United States, Italy and Spain came samples of acute and convalescent COVID-19.

CDR1 is KGHSH, CDR2 LQKENI, per germline. Trimming left V 6 bases short and J 5 bases short, with 8 bases between. This CDR3 spans 12 amino acids. Data came from immunoSEQ multiplex PCR; TCRdb stores just in-frame clones and leaves some out. The sample lists about 200,000 clones, roughly 75% seen once, with less than 7% in the top ten. This receptor was identified in a woman in her 70s with acute or convalescent COVID-19. The chain carries TRBV18 and TRBJ1-5; D remains unclear. The source material was peripheral blood. In DNA, the CDR3 is TGTGCCAGCTCCACCGGTGATCAGCCCCAGCATTTT. Its protein product is CASSTGDQPQHF.